This TCR beta chain was found in a study of blood T cell repertoires in COVID-19. About the research overall: Donors in the United States, Italy and Spain gave samples during acute or convalescent COVID-19.

Original handling: Estimation of nucleated cell counts relied on the amplification of reference gene primers. Here immunoSEQ multiplex PCR was the method, and the copy in TCRdb shows in-frame clones only, minus some. That table supplies the V and J calls and clone size; D and trimming were determined from the DNA. The table lists tens of thousands of clones, 82% of them singletons. Germline V gene sequence: CDR1 SGHNT, CDR2 YENEEA. The V gene lost 4 bases and the J gene lost 1 base, with 7 bases spanning the gap. The CDR3 loop spans 13 amino acids. This sequence joins TRBV11-3 and TRBJ1-1; maybe TRBD1 (5 bases). Sequenced material: peripheral blood. This TCR was recovered from a man at least 80 years old with active or convalescent COVID-19. The CDR3 region is CASSSTANTEAFF. CDR3 bases: TGTGCCAGCAGCTCGACAGCGAACACTGAAGCTTTCTTT.